This T cell receptor (beta chain) appears in the sequencing data of a study of blood T cell repertoires in COVID-19. Clones were read by immunoSEQ multiplex PCR, and TCRdb kept only the in-frame ones, dropping some. The table shows around 30,000 clones, with roughly 90% occurring only once. The sample taken for sequencing was peripheral blood. The clonotype was recovered from a woman aged 40 to 50 with active or convalescent COVID-19.

CDR3 DNA sequence: TGTGCCAGTAGTATCCTAACAGGGACTGGGGCCAACGTCCTGACTTTC. Protein product: CASSILTGTGANVLTF. The chain couples TRBV19 to TRBJ2-6; TRBD1 might be the D (6 bases). Trimming removed 3 bases from V and 2 bases from J, with 11 bases in between. CDR1 LNHDA and CDR2 SQIVND come from the germline V gene (reference sequence). This CDR3 region has 16 residues.